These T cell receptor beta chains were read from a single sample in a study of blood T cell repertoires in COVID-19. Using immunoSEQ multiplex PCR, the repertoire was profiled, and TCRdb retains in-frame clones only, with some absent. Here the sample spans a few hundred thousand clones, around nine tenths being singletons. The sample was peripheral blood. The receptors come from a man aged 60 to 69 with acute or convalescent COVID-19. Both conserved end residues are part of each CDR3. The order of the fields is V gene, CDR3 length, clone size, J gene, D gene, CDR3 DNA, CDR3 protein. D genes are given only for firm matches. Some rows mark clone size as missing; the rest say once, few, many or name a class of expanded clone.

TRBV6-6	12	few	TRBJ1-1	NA	TGTGCCATCGGGGGAGGGGGCACTGAAGCTTTCTTT	CAIGGGGTEAFF
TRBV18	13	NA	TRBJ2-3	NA	TGTGCCAGCTCACCAGGACTTGCATATACGCAGTATTTT	CASSPGLAYTQYF
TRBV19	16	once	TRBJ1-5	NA	TGTGCCAGTAGTAGAGGGGGGGGAGGTGGCAATCAGCCCCAGCATTTT	CASSRGGGGGNQPQHF
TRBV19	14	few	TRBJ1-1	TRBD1	TGTGCCAGTAGTAAATGGACAGGGGACACTGAAGCTTTCTTT	CASSKWTGDTEAFF
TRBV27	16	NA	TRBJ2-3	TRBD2	TGTGCCAGCAGTTTGACTAGCGGGGGGGCCCCAGATACGCAGTATTTT	CASSLTSGGAPDTQYF
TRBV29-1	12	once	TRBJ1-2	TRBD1	TGCAGCGTTGGACGGACAGGGGATGGCTACACCTTC	CSVGRTGDGYTF
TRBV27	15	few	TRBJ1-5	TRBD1	TGTGCCAGCAGTTCCCCGGGACAGGGGGGTCAGCCCCAGCATTTT	CASSSPGQGGQPQHF
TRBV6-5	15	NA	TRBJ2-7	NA	TGTGCCAGCAGTTACTCCCGCGTTTCGTTCTACGAGCAGTACTTC	CASSYSRVSFYEQYF
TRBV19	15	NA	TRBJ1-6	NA	TGTGCCAGTAGCTCTAAAGGCAGGAATAATTCACCCCTCCACTTT	CASSSKGRNNSPLHF
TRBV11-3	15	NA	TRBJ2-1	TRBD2	TGTGCCAGCAGCTGGGGACTAGCGGGGCCCAATGAGCAGTTCTTC	CASSWGLAGPNEQFF
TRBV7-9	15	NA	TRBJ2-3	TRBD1	TGTGCCACCCGTTCCGGGACAGAGACCACAGATACGCAGTATTTT	CATRSGTETTDTQYF
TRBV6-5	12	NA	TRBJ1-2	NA	TGTGCCAGCAGTTTCAGCCCCGGGGGCTACACCTTC	CASSFSPGGYTF
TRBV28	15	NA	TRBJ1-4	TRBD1	TGTGCCAGCAGCACCCGGGACAGGGGTAATGAAAAACTGTTTTTT	CASSTRDRGNEKLFF
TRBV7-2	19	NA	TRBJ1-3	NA	TGTGCCAGCAGCTTAGGTCGCGATGTGGACAACAACTCTGGAAACACCATATATTTT	CASSLGRDVDNNSGNTIYF
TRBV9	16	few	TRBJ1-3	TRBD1	TGTGCCAGCAGCGATCCCGGGACAGGCTCTGGAAACACCATATATTTT	CASSDPGTGSGNTIYF
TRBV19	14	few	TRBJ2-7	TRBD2	TGTGCCAGTAGTTCTAGCGGGGCCCTCTCCGAGCAGTACTTC	CASSSSGALSEQYF
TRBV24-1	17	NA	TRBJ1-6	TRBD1	TGTGCCACCAGTGATGAAAGTCCCGGGACAGATAATTCACCCCTCCACTTT	CATSDESPGTDNSPLHF
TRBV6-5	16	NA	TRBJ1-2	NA	TGTGCCAGCAGTTTGAAGGCGTGGGGGGTTAAGAATGGCTACACCTTC	CASSLKAWGVKNGYTF
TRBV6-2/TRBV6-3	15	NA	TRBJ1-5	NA	TGTGCCAGCAGTCAAGAGGGGGTTGGGAATCAGCCCCAGCATTTT	CASSQEGVGNQPQHF
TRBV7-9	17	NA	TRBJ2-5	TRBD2	TGTGCCAGCAGCTTAGGGGGGACTAGTGTTCCCGCGGAGACCCAGTACTTC	CASSLGGTSVPAETQYF
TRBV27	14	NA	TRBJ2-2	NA	TGTGCCAGCAAAGGACAGCCGAACACCGGGGAGCTGTTTTTT	CASKGQPNTGELFF
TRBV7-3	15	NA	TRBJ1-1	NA	TGTGCCAGCAGCCCCACCTCCACAGTAACCACTGAAGCTTTCTTT	CASSPTSTVTTEAFF
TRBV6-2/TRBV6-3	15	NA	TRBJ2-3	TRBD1	TGTGCCAGCAGTTTAACAGGGGCCCCCACAGATACGCAGTATTTT	CASSLTGAPTDTQYF
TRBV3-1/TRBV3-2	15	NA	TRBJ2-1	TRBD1	TGTGCCAGCAGCGTTCCGGGACAGGGGATCAATGAGCAGTTCTTC	CASSVPGQGINEQFF
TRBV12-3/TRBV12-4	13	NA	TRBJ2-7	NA	TGTGCCAGCAGTTCGCAGTATTCCTACGAGCAGTACTTC	CASSSQYSYEQYF
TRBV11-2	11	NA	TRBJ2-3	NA	TGTGCCAGCAGCCCCGGGGATCCGCAGTATTTT	CASSPGDPQYF
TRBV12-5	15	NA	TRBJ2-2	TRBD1	TGTGCTAGTGGAAAGGGACAGGTAAACACCGGGGAGCTGTTTTTT	CASGKGQVNTGELFF
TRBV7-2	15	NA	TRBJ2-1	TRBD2	TGTGCCAGCAGCTACTCTAGCGGGGGTCACAATGAGCAGTTCTTC	CASSYSSGGHNEQFF
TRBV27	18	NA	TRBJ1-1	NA	TGTGCCAGCAGTCAAACCGCCGGGCAGGGAGGAATCGGCACTGAAGCTTTCTTT	CASSQTAGQGGIGTEAFF
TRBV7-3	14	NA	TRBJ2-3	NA	TGTGCCAGCAGCTTTGGAGGCGACGGTCGAGCGCAGTATTTT	CASSFGGDGRAQYF
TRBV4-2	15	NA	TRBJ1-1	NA	TGTGCCAGCAGCCAAGCTCAGGGCATGAACACTGAAGCTTTCTTT	CASSQAQGMNTEAFF
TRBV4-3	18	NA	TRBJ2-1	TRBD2	TGCGCCAGCAGCCTTGGAAGCGGGGGGGCGCTAAGTTTTAATGAGCAGTTCTTC	CASSLGSGGALSFNEQFF
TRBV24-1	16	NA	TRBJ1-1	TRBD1	TGTGCCACCAGTGACCGGACAGGGGGAATGAACACTGAAGCTTTCTTT	CATSDRTGGMNTEAFF